This TCR beta chain was sequenced during a study of cytomegalovirus exposure and HLA in healthy donors. At collection, donors were nominally healthy, but unrecorded immune exposures were probable. The study, taken as a whole, reports: The classifier reportedly diagnosed cytomegalovirus status with high sensitivity and specificity.

A word on this clone: As yet, its antigen is unknown.

PCR involved 60 Vbeta and 13 Jbeta primers. Generated by immunoSEQ multiplex PCR, the TCRdb table keeps only in-frame clones and is missing some. The data contain 90,000 to 120,000 clones, around 84% of them seen just once; the ten biggest clones take up 0.9% to 1.5%. Trimming took 8 bases from V and 0 from J, leaving 9 bases between them. Germline values: CDR1 MDHEN, CDR2 SYDVKM. CDR3 length: 13 residues. The receptor was isolated from a woman younger than 30 in good health and CMV-seronegative. Sequencing used PBMCs. The chain uses TRBV28 and TRBJ2-3; weak D call: TRBD1 (6 bases). CDR3 sequence: CASGTPSTDTQYF. The CDR3 DNA is TGTGCCAGCGGGACACCTAGCACAGATACGCAGTATTTT.